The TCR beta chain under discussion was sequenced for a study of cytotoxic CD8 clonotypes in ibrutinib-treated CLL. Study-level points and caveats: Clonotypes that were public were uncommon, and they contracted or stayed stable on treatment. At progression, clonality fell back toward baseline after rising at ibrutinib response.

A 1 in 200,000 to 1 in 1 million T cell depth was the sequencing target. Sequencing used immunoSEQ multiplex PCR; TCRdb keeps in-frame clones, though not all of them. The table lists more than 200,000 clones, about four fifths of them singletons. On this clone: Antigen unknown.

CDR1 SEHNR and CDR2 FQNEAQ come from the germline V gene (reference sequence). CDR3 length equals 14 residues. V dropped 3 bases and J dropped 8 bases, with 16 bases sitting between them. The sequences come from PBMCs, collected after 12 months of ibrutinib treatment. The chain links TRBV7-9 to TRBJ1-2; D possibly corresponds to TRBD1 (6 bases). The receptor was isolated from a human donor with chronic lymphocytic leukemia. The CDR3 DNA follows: TGTGCCAGCAGCTTCGATTGGGGGCGTAGCGGCTACACCTTC. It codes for CASSFDWGRSGYTF.